A single sample gave rise to the 5 T cell receptor beta chains below, sequenced in a study of CD8+CD57+ T cells in acquired aplastic anemia. Genomic DNA templated the TCR beta VDJ and CDR3 profiling. TCRdb itself ran the reads through MiXCR, one entry per CDR3 protein. Among over 150,000 distinct CDR3 sequences listed, 48% were seen once. Previously, flow cytometry had revealed CD8+CD57+ cell expansion in the patients chosen for sequencing. The specimen was sorted CD4+, CD8+, or CD8+CD57+ T cells (not recorded which) from PBMCs. Every receptor here comes from a human donor with aplastic anemia.

The rearrangement uses TRBV11-1 and TRBJ2-2; 9 bases are shared with TRBD2. This CDR3 region has 16 residues. J was trimmed by 2 bases and V by 3 bases; bases with no gene match: 4. Germline V gives CDR1 SGHAT, CDR2 FQDESV (reference sequence). The CDR3 bases are TGTGCCAGCAGCTTGGCTAGCGGGATCAACACCGGGGAGCTGTTTTTT. Translating it yields CASSLASGINTGELFF.

This clonotype was recorded once. The V gene is TRBV7-2, the J gene TRBJ1-2, with D possibly TRBD1 on 6 matching bases. From germline, CDR1 is SGHTA and CDR2 FQGNSA. CDR3 length: 14 amino acids. Deletions cut 4 bases from V and 2 bases from J, with 11 bases between. CDR3 region: CASSSGQTNYGYTF. In nucleotides, the CDR3 is TGTGCCAGCAGCTCGGGACAAACAAACTATGGCTACACCTTC.

V is TRBV19 and J is TRBJ1-2; D might be TRBD1 (6 bases). The V end lost 10 bases, the J end lost 0 bases, and 15 bases lay between the germline ends. The V gene's germline CDR1 is LNHDA and CDR2 SQIVND (reference sequence). This CDR3 is built from 14 residues. The CDR3 sequence is CATARGQANYGYTF. DNA of the CDR3: TGTGCCACCGCCCGGGGACAAGCTAACTATGGCTACACCTTC.

This clonotype was seen many times. The chain couples TRBV9 to TRBJ1-1; D remains ambiguous. Germline V CDR1 and CDR2: SGDLS, YYNGEE. Trimming left V 1 base short and J 5 bases short, with 9 bases between. CDR3 length: 13 amino acids. This CDR3 is CASSVTPETEAFF. Written as DNA, the CDR3 is TGTGCCAGCAGCGTAACCCCTGAGACTGAAGCTTTCTTT.

V and J are TRBV20-1 and TRBJ1-5, with TRBD1 identical over 10 bases. Trimming removed 3 bases from V and 6 bases from J; junction bases left unmatched: 11. Germline CDR1 and CDR2: DFQATT and SNEGSKA (reference sequence). The CDR3 totals 16 residues. The CDR3 sequence: CSASGDRGGWSQPQHF. CDR3 nucleotide sequence: TGCAGTGCTAGCGGGGACAGGGGAGGATGGAGTCAGCCCCAGCATTTT.